This TCR beta chain was captured in a study of T cell responses to AZD1222 COVID-19 vaccine. About the research overall: The study pooled second doses at about 4 or about 12 weeks.

Concerning this clone itself: What it binds is unknown.

Sequenced by immunoSEQ multiplex PCR; TCRdb stores in-frame clones only, minus some. Of tens of thousands of clones in the sample, around 90% were seen once. Points from the study as a whole: White British ancestry dominated among donors, who included more females, and clonal diversity was possibly underestimated. Only five to seven individuals given AZD1222 were seropositive at baseline. Rises in breadth and depth of Spike-specific TCRs came after two AZD1222 doses.

This clonotype was sampled from an adult in good health. The input for sequencing was peripheral blood, taken on day 0 of AZD1222 vaccination.

CDR3 DNA: TGTGCCAGCAGCTTCGGGGCGAACTATGGCTACACCTTC. Its protein is CASSFGANYGYTF. The J gene is TRBJ1-2, the V gene TRBV7-6; the D gene is possibly TRBD1 (5 bases). The V and J ends lost 3 bases and 2 bases respectively, with 7 bases between them. The germline gives CDR1 SGHVS, CDR2 FNYEAQ. The CDR3 totals 13 residues.